These 13 T cell receptor beta chains came from one sample sequenced in a study of blood T cell repertoires in COVID-19. TCRdb's table, derived via immunoSEQ multiplex PCR, lists solely in-frame clones and lacks some. The repertoire holds over 90,000 clones, with roughly 81% as singletons. Sequenced material: peripheral blood. The receptor set was obtained from a man between 40 and 49 years old with active or convalescent COVID-19.

The rearrangement links TRBV21-1 to TRBJ2-7; the table gives TRBD1 as D, unverified against the DNA. TRBV21-1 is a pseudogene segment. This CDR3 spans 14 amino acids. This CDR3 reads CASSKAGSSYEQYF. The CDR3 DNA is TGTGCCAGCAGCAAAGCGGGCAGCTCCTACGAGCAGTACTTC.

The CDR3 nucleotides are TGTGCCTTCGGGTCCGATGGAAACACCATATATTTT. It yields the protein CAFGSDGNTIYF. The V and J genes are TRBV10-3 and TRBJ1-3, with D hard to call. The V gene lost 11 bases and the J gene lost 3 bases, with 11 bases spanning the gap. This CDR3 has 12 amino acids. Germline-derived CDR1 and CDR2 are ENHRY and SYGVKD.

CDR3 coding DNA: TGTGCCAGCAGTTTAGTCAGATTAAGCTCTGGGGCCAACGTCCTGACTTTC. This encodes CASSLVRLSSGANVLTF. The chain recombines TRBV27 with TRBJ2-6; D remains ambiguous. There are 17 residues in the CDR3. Trimming took 2 bases from V and 0 from J, leaving 11 bases between them. In germline, CDR1 is MNHEY, CDR2 SMNVEV (reference sequence).

The chain has TRBV3-1 (or the pseudogene TRBV3-2) and TRBJ1-3; 8 nucleotides agree with TRBD1. Looked up from germline, CDR1 is LGHDT and CDR2 is YNNKEL (reference sequence). This CDR3 is built from 16 residues. Trimming removed 1 base from V and 6 bases from J; junction bases left unmatched: 8. The DNA for the CDR3 is TGTGCCAGCAGCCAAGGCGGACAGGGCGGCGAAAACACCATATATTTT. Translated, it gives CASSQGGQGGENTIYF.

This clone was observed once. J is TRBJ1-2 and V is TRBV6-4; a weak D match, TRBD1 (6 bases). Germline CDR1 MRHNA, CDR2 SNTAGT. The CDR3 sequence is 15 residues long. The V end lost 6 bases, the J end lost 5 bases, and 19 bases lay between the germline ends. The CDR3 DNA sequence: TGTGCCAGCAGAGAGGGACACAGTCAAACATATGGCTACACCTTC. Its protein is CASREGHSQTYGYTF.

This clone was seen only a few times. The CDR3 loop is CASTPLGTSGFSYEQYF. DNA for the CDR3: TGTGCCAGCACCCCCCTTGGGACTAGCGGGTTCTCCTACGAGCAGTACTTC. V is TRBV6-2 or TRBV6-3 and J is TRBJ2-7, with 12 positions matching TRBD2. From germline, CDR1 is MNHEY and CDR2 SVGEGT. V dropped 7 bases and J dropped 0; count of bases not matched to a gene: 10. This CDR3 spans 17 amino acids.

This clone is a singleton in its sample. The CDR3 region has the DNA TGTGCCAGCAGTTACGGAAACTATGCAACTAATGAAAAACTGTTTTTT. The encoded protein is CASSYGNYATNEKLFF. The J gene is TRBJ1-4, the V gene TRBV6-5; D unresolved. With 2 bases removed from V and 0 bases from J, the gap between germline ends came to 10 bases. Germline lookup yields CDR1 MNHEY and CDR2 SVGAGI. The CDR3 totals 16 residues.

The CDR3 coding sequence is TGTGCCAGCACCCTACAGGGGGCACGGACTGAAGCTTTCTTT. Translated, it gives CASTLQGARTEAFF. This chain links TRBV2 with TRBJ1-1; 9 bases agree with TRBD1. This CDR3 spans 14 amino acids. CDR1 is SNHLY and CDR2 is FYNNEI in the germline V gene. Losses at the gene ends were 7 bases for V and 5 bases for J; bases not matched to a gene: 8. Full variable domain (outside the CDR3, taken from reference TRBV2 and TRBJ1-1): EPEVTQTPSHQVTQMGQEVILRCVPISNHLYFYWYRQILGQKVEFLVSFYNNEISEKSEIFDDQFSVERPDGSNFTLKIRSTKLEDSAMYFCASTLQGARTEAFFGQGTRLTVV.

The V gene is TRBV12-3 or TRBV12-4, the J gene TRBJ2-5; D is possibly TRBD1 (6 bases). Trimming cost V 2 bases and J 8 bases, with 12 bases left between them. This CDR3 spans 13 amino acids. The CDR3 nucleotides read TGTGCCAGCAGTTTATCGGACAGACCAACCCAGTACTTC. Translating it yields CASSLSDRPTQYF.

The chain recombines TRBV7-9 with TRBJ1-5; D gene ambiguous. This CDR3 has 14 amino acids. Trimming took off 6 bases at V and 0 bases at J, with 9 bases between the two ends. Germline V gene sequence: CDR1 SEHNR, CDR2 FQNEAQ (reference sequence). CDR3 coding DNA: TGTGCCAGCAGTAACACCAATAGCAATCAGCCCCAGCATTTT. Protein sequence: CASSNTNSNQPQHF.

The J gene is TRBJ2-3, the V gene TRBV7-2; D not certain. Trimming took 5 bases from V and 6 from J, leaving 9 bases between them. Germline V gene lookup returns CDR1 SGHTA and CDR2 FQGNSA. The CDR3 spans 12 residues. This CDR3 is CASSPSMDTQYF. CDR3 sequence (DNA): TGTGCCAGCAGCCCCTCTATGGATACGCAGTATTTT.

The chain links TRBV2 to TRBJ1-1; TRBD1 matches 7 bases. CDR1 and CDR2 (germline): SNHLY, FYNNEI. The V gene end was trimmed by 6 bases and the J gene end by 0 bases; junction bases not matched to a gene: 4. The CDR3 is 14 amino acids. Here the CDR3 reads CASSEQGLNTEAFF. CDR3 nucleotides: TGTGCCAGCAGCGAACAGGGGTTGAACACTGAAGCTTTCTTT.

This chain links TRBV14 with TRBJ2-7; D perhaps matches TRBD1 (6 bases). Trimming took 4 bases from V and 1 from J, leaving 14 bases between them. Germline-derived CDR1 and CDR2 are SGHDN and FVKESK. The CDR3 runs to 15 residues. CDR3 coding DNA: TGTGCCAGCAGCCCTAGGGACACACTTTCCTACGAGCAGTACTTC. Its translation: CASSPRDTLSYEQYF.